This T cell receptor beta chain is from a study of breast tumors, draining lymph nodes, adjacent tissues. Regarding the study as a whole: Findings are consistent with lymph node origin and intratumoral expansion of most tumor T cells. Tumor repertoires ranked between lymph nodes and nontumor tissue in diversity, with V and J gene preferences. Tumor T cell lymph node origin was a supported hypothesis, not proven. Luminal-like breast cancer showed significantly greater tumor-nontumor repertoire similarity than basal-like breast cancer did.

The length of the CDR3 is 16 residues. V lost 4 bases and J lost 2; bases outside the gene matches: 9. Germline V gene lookup returns CDR1 SGHDN and CDR2 FVKESK. This clonotype was found many times. Antigen unknown. TCRdb processed the multiplex PCR reads anew with MiXCR; each CDR3 protein has one entry. This table holds fewer than 200,000 distinct CDR3 sequences, roughly 35% found once. The lymph nodes were axillary draining lymph nodes from breast cancer patients. Sample: axillary lymph node tissue. This rearrangement joins TRBV14 to TRBJ2-3; 7 bases fit TRBD2. The sequence derives from a female donor with breast cancer. Some clones in this sample may be carry-over from other donors' samples. Here the CDR3 DNA reads TGTGCCAGCAGCCCCTACCGGGGGAGGGACACAGATACGCAGTATTTT. This gives the protein CASSPYRGRDTDTQYF.